This TCR beta chain is from a study of T-cell reconstitution after alpha-beta-depleted transplantation in children. The CDR3 has 14 amino acids. Germline loops: CDR1 SGHRS, CDR2 YFSETQ. Trimming took 4 bases from V and 6 from J, leaving 14 bases between them. Unique molecular identifiers tagged the TCRbeta library. TCRdb re-called the PCR reads through MiXCR, storing one row per CDR3 protein. The data show over 150,000 distinct CDR3 sequences, approximately 14% seen once. The sample holds many counts of this clonotype. The source material was PBMCs from the stem cell graft donor, sampled from the stem cell graft. The TCR was taken from a human donor who donated a stem cell graft to a child with acute lymphoblastic leukemia. This rearrangement joins TRBV5-1 to TRBJ2-1, with D possibly TRBD2 on 6 matching bases. CDR3 bases: TGCGCCAGCAGCCCTGGGTCACTAGCCAATGAGCAGTTCTTC. Amino acid sequence: CASSPGSLANEQFF.